This T cell receptor beta chain was obtained from a study of metastatic and nonmetastatic thyroid tumors. Across the study: For malignant and benign thyroid patients, tumor or nodule tissue and blood were the sources whose repertoires were compared. General study points: Reports indicated that malignant thyroid tumors showed significantly higher TCR beta diversity than benign nodules did, in blood and tumor.

Nobody among the patients had been given any treatment before thyroid surgery. As handled by the study authors: It was from CDR3 differences across clinicopathological groups that a distant-metastasis classifier for papillary thyroid cancer was built. From the PCR reads, TCRdb re-called clones with MiXCR. In this record, the V and J calls reflect TCRdb's handling and not the investigators' own analysis. Of tens of thousands of clones in the sample, 20% to 25% were seen once. This clone was detected only a few times. No antigen is known for it. Germline V CDR1 and CDR2: SNHLY, FYNNEI. The CDR3 is 16 residues long. V gave up 5 bases and J gave up 4 bases; unmatched junction bases: 12.

Sequencing input: blood. The sequence was obtained from a female donor with papillary thyroid cancer or a benign thyroid nodule (not recorded which). Some clones in this sample may be carry-over from other donors' samples. The V and J genes are TRBV2 and TRBJ2-5, with TRBD1 matching over 8 bases. In nucleotides, the CDR3 is TGTGCCAGCAGTTCCCTAGGCAGGGGGCGCGGAGAGACCCAGTACTTC. It encodes CASSSLGRGRGETQYF.